The entry that follows covers one TCR beta chain sequence. Its antigen remains unidentified. TCRdb reanalysed the reads using MiXCR and keeps one entry per CDR3 protein. The sample lists hundreds of thousands of distinct CDR3 sequences, roughly 31% occurring once. The record originates from a study of T cell repertoires in cytomegalovirus infection. Overall study: The authors used CMV epitopes that were HLA-C-restricted (recently identified) and HLA-B-restricted (well studied). Based on public TCR beta signatures, there were indications of CMV infection and of a matching HLA type. Study-wide results and limits: CMV-specific TCR beta clonotypes restricted by HLA-C dominated the ex vivo response. Cumulative frequency (of public TCR beta family members) identified carriers of CMV plus the relevant HLA.

With 4 bases removed from V and 5 bases from J, the gap between germline ends came to 12 bases. The CDR3 extends over 13 amino acids. The V gene's germline CDR1 is MNHEY and CDR2 SVGEGT. Material: cultured CD8+ T cells from PBMCs, obtained from culture after CMV antigen stimulation. The J gene is TRBJ2-7, the V gene TRBV6-2 or TRBV6-3; D is possibly TRBD1 or TRBD2 (6 bases each). The source is a human donor in good health (CMV status not recorded). Some clones in this sample may be carry-over from other donors' samples. The DNA of the CDR3 is TGTGCCAGCAGTTCCCCGGGGGCTCACGAGCAGTACTTC. Protein: CASSSPGAHEQYF.